Each of the 12 T cell receptor beta chains below was sequenced from the same sample in a study of OX40 agonist ivuxolimab in advanced cancers. Libraries were prepared through the immunoSEQ multiplex PCR assay. Entries here come from immuneACCESS through TCRdb and include only in-frame sequences with V and J called. Some clones fail to appear in such tables; in the studies checked, an unresolved V gene covers under half of the shortfall, and the cause of the remainder is unknown. Recorded for this sample are roughly 34,000 clones; about 93% of them occurred a single time. Of the sample, roughly 4.2% falls within the top ten clones. Here the sequenced sample was CD4+ or CD8+ T cells sorted from blood, taken in a trial of the OX40 agonist ivuxolimab. These receptors came from an adult with an advanced solid tumor such as melanoma, head and neck, liver or kidney cancer.

The rearrangement joins TRBV2 to TRBJ1-4; 7 bases are a match to TRBD1. This CDR3 is built from 16 residues. Germline-derived CDR1 and CDR2 are SNHLY and FYNNEI. The J segment lost 3 bases and the V segment lost 6 bases, leaving 10 bases of the junction unmatched. The CDR3 DNA follows: TGTGCCAGCAGCCAGATAGACAGGGCCGCTAATGAAAAACTGTTTTTT. This translates into CASSQIDRAANEKLFF.

The rearrangement links TRBV6-1 to TRBJ1-2; 8 bases align to TRBD1. This CDR3 spans 14 amino acids. Germline V CDR1 and CDR2: MNHNS, SASEGT. With V trimmed by 3 bases and J by 8 bases, 8 bases remained unmatched. The DNA for the CDR3 is TGTGCCAGCAGTGAGCCAGGGGGCACTGGGGGCTACACCTTC. This sequence encodes CASSEPGGTGGYTF.

This rearrangement joins TRBV27 to TRBJ1-6; possible D gene TRBD1, 5 bases. The germline gives CDR1 MNHEY, CDR2 SMNVEV (reference sequence). This CDR3 comprises 17 residues. V dropped 2 bases and J dropped 9 bases, with 20 bases sitting between them. Here the CDR3 reads CASSLIARDPVSSPLHF. CDR3 coding DNA: TGTGCCAGCAGTTTAATAGCGAGGGACCCCGTTTCTTCACCCCTCCACTTT.

There are a few counts of this clone. The rearrangement uses TRBV5-4 and TRBJ1-1; D not resolved. CDR1 is SGHNT and CDR2 is YYREEE in the germline V gene (reference sequence). The CDR3 is made up of 12 amino acids. Trimming cost V 6 bases and J 3 bases, with 9 bases left between them. CDR3 nucleotide sequence: TGTGCCAGCAAGCGGTTTGACACTGAAGCTTTCTTT. Translating it yields CASKRFDTEAFF.

The V gene is TRBV5-4, the J gene TRBJ2-1; tentatively, D is TRBD1 (6 bases). V was trimmed by 0 bases and J by 3 bases, leaving 13 bases between them. This CDR3 contains 16 residues. Germline CDR1 SGHNT, CDR2 YYREEE (reference sequence). CDR3 bases: TGTGCCAGCAGCTTGGGCAGGGGTCAGGTCTACAATGAGCAGTTCTTC. This translates into CASSLGRGQVYNEQFF.

The J gene is TRBJ1-3, the V gene TRBV7-6; unclear D gene. The CDR3 consists of 15 residues. V lost 1 base and J lost 0, with 7 bases in between. CDR1 SGHVS and CDR2 FNYEAQ come from the germline V gene. The CDR3 nucleotides read TGTGCCAGCAGCTTAGGGCAGCACTCTGGAAACACCATATATTTT. This sequence encodes CASSLGQHSGNTIYF.

The chain employs TRBV30 and TRBJ2-3; TRBD1 matches at 9 bases. The CDR3 spans 15 residues. Looked up from germline, CDR1 is GTSNPN and CDR2 is SVGIG (reference sequence). J was trimmed by 4 bases and V by 4 bases; bases with no gene match: 9. Here the CDR3 reads CAWTHPDRGSDTQYF. The CDR3 DNA sequence: TGTGCCTGGACCCACCCGGACAGGGGCTCAGATACGCAGTATTTT.

The V gene is TRBV23-1, the J gene TRBJ2-7; TRBD1 matches at 7 bases. TRBV23-1 is noted as an ORF with a role that remains uncertain. The V and J ends lost 0 bases and 2 bases, in that order; junction bases with no gene match: 10. The CDR3 runs to 17 residues. CDR3 coding DNA: TGCGCCAGCAGTCAATCGATTTTAAGGGACAGCACCTACGAGCAGTACTTC. Protein: CASSQSILRDSTYEQYF.

V gene TRBV11-2 combines with J gene TRBJ2-1, with TRBD1 as a possible D gene (6 bases). Germline CDR1 reads SGHAT; CDR2 reads FQNNGV. CDR3 length equals 15 residues. Trimming cost V 3 bases and J 6 bases, with 15 bases left between them. CDR3 sequence: CASSLGQRDSNEQFF. The DNA of the CDR3 is TGTGCCAGCAGCTTGGGACAACGAGATAGCAATGAGCAGTTCTTC.

The chain uses TRBV2 and TRBJ2-1; tentatively, D is TRBD1 (5 bases). This CDR3 spans 14 amino acids. Germline assignment: CDR1 SNHLY and CDR2 FYNNEI. Trimming took 1 base from V and 6 from J, leaving 10 bases between them. Written as DNA, the CDR3 is TGTGCCAGCAGTGAAGTTCAGGGCCGCAATGAGCAGTTCTTC. This encodes CASSEVQGRNEQFF. The full variable domain, with the rest looked up from reference TRBV2 and TRBJ2-1, is EPEVTQTPSHQVTQMGQEVILRCVPISNHLYFYWYRQILGQKVEFLVSFYNNEISEKSEIFDDQFSVERPDGSNFTLKIRSTKLEDSAMYFCASSEVQGRNEQFFGPGTRLTVL.

The chain combines TRBV6-1 with TRBJ1-2; D gene ambiguous. CDR3 length: 13 amino acids. Trimming left V 1 base short and J 1 base short, with 4 bases between. Germline lookup yields CDR1 MNHNS and CDR2 SASEGT. CDR3 coding DNA: TGTGCCAGCAGTGAAGGGGGTAACTATGGCTACACCTTC. Amino acids: CASSEGGNYGYTF.

This clone has a single count. The CDR3: CASSSGGQETQYF. DNA for the CDR3: TGCGCCAGCAGCTCCGGGGGACAAGAGACCCAGTACTTC. The chain combines TRBV5-1 with TRBJ2-5; D may be TRBD2 (6 bases). The CDR3 runs 13 residues. The V end was cut by 3 bases, the J end by 2 bases, with 8 bases between. From germline, CDR1 is SGHRS and CDR2 YFSETQ. The full variable domain, completed using reference TRBV5-1 and TRBJ2-5, is KAGVTQTPRYLIKTRGQQVTLSCSPISGHRSVSWYQQTPGQGLQFLFEYFSETQRNKGNFPGRFSGRQFSNSRSEMNVSTLELGDSALYLCASSSGGQETQYFGPGTRLLVL.